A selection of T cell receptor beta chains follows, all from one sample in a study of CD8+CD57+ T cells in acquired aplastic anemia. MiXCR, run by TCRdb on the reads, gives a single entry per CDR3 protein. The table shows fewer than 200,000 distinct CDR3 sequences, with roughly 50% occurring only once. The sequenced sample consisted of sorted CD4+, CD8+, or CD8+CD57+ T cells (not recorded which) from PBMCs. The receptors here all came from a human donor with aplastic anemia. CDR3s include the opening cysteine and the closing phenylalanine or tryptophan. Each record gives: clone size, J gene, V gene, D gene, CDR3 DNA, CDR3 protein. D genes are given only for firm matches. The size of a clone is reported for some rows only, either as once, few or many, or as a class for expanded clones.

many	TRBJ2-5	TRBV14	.	TGTGCCAGCAGCCAACGACGGATACAAGAGACCCAGTACTTC	CASSQRRIQETQYF
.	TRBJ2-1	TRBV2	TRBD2	TGTGCCAGCACCCGTCGACTAGCGGGATACAATGAGCAGTTCTTC	CASTRRLAGYNEQFF
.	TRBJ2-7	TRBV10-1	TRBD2	TGCGCCGGCCATCGACCGGGACTAGCGGTGTACGAGCAGTACTTC	CAGHRPGLAVYEQYF
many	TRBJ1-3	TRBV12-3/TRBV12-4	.	TGTGCCAGCAGGATTCGGGGCAGAAACACCATATATTTT	CASRIRGRNTIYF
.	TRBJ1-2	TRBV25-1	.	TGTGCCAGCAGTGAATATAAAGTCCGGGACGGCTACACCTTC	CASSEYKVRDGYTF
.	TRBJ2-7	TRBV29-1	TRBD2	TGCAGCGGGTGGGACTACTCCTACGAGCAGTACTTC	CSGWDYSYEQYF
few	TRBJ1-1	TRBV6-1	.	TGTGCCGGGGGGGAGAACACTGAAGCTTTCTTT	CAGGENTEAFF
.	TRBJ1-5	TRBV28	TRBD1	TGTGCCAGCAGTTCGGGACAGTCCAATCAGCCCCAGCATTTT	CASSSGQSNQPQHF
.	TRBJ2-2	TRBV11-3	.	TGTGCCAGCCTTCAACGGGGGGAGCTGTTTTTT	CASLQRGELFF
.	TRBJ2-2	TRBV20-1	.	TGCAGCACCCAGAGCCCCGAGAACACCGGGGAGCTGTTTTTT	CSTQSPENTGELFF
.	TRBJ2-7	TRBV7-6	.	TGTGCCAGCAGCTTAGTGGAGGGAGCCTACGAGCAGTACTTC	CASSLVEGAYEQYF
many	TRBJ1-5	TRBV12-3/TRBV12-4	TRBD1	TGTGCCAGCAGTTCCACAGGGGCTGGCAATCAGCCCCAGCATTTT	CASSSTGAGNQPQHF
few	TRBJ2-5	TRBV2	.	TGTGCCAGCAGTGAAGCGCTTCATTTCGGGGAGACCCAGTACTTC	CASSEALHFGETQYF
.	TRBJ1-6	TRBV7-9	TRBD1	TGTGCCAGCAGCTTAACAGGGGTTGAGGATTCACCCCTCCACTTT	CASSLTGVEDSPLHF
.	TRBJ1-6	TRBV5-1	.	TGCGCCAGCAGCTCAGGGGCAGGGGATAATTCACCCCTCCACTTT	CASSSGAGDNSPLHF
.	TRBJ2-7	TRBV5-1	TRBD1	TGCGCCAGCAGCTCCGGACAGGGGGGAACAACCTACGAGCAGTACTTC	CASSSGQGGTTYEQYF
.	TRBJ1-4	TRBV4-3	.	TGCGCCAGCAGCCAAGAAGGTGCAACTAATGAAAAACTGTTTTTT	CASSQEGATNEKLFF
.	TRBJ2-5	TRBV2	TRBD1	TGTGCCAGCAGTGTCCAACAGGGGGTGGAGACCCAGTACTTC	CASSVQQGVETQYF
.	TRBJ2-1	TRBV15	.	TGTGCCACCTCGGCACGGGATAGAGGCGAGCAGTTCTTC	CATSARDRGEQFF
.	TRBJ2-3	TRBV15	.	TGTGCCACCAGCAGACAGAACGCAGATACGCAGTATTTT	CATSRQNADTQYF
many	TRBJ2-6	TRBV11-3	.	TGTGCCAGCAGCTCCTCAGGGGTAGGGGCCAACGTCCTGACTTTC	CASSSSGVGANVLTF
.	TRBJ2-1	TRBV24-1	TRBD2	TGTGCCACCGGTGGGAGCGGGGGACTATCCTACAATGAGCAGTTCTTC	CATGGSGGLSYNEQFF
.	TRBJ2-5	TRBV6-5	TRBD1	TGTGCCAGCAGTTACACATACAGGGGGTTGGAGACCCAGTACTTC	CASSYTYRGLETQYF
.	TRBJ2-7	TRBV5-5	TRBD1	TGTGCCAGCAGCTCTCGACAGGGGGCGTACGAGCAGTACTTC	CASSSRQGAYEQYF
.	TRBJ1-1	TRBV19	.	TGTGCCAGTAGTATAATGGGGGCGGGGGGCACTGAAGCTTTCTTT	CASSIMGAGGTEAFF